These T cell receptor beta chains were read from a single sample in a study of shared clonotypes between healthy human individuals. The repertoire was sequenced with immunoSEQ multiplex PCR; TCRdb's copy has only in-frame clones and lacks some. Of around 690,000 clones listed, about nine tenths are singletons. Sequencing used memory CD8+ T cells from PBMCs. The receptors originated from a man between 18 and 35 years old in good health. Some clones in this sample may be carry-over from other donors' samples. The conserved cysteine and the conserved F or W are not part of the CDR3 here.

v_call: TRBV19
cdr3_aa: ASSTRLAGDTQY

v_call: TRBV7-2
cdr3_aa: ASSLALGGLNEQF

v_call: TRBV28
cdr3_aa: ASSSLDRWEKLF

v_call: TRBV7-9
cdr3_aa: ASSFSGVGVTF

v_call: TRBV28
cdr3_aa: ASWDWQGTDTQY

v_call: TRBV9
cdr3_aa: ASSGRSGGETQY

v_call: TRBV13
cdr3_aa: ASSSWGAMGDEQY

v_call: TRBV5-4
cdr3_aa: ASSILAGGERGTGELF

v_call: TRBV5-1
cdr3_aa: ASSLGGLNTEAF

v_call: TRBV30
cdr3_aa: AGWEDTEAF

v_call: TRBV30
cdr3_aa: AWSVRNRGRETQY

v_call: TRBV27
cdr3_aa: ASRAGVVGNQPQH

v_call: TRBV10-3
cdr3_aa: AIRVPGQRLSTDTQY

v_call: TRBV15
cdr3_aa: ATSGRGQGWSNEQF

v_call: TRBV10-3
cdr3_aa: AISGTRGTDTQY

v_call: TRBV4-1
cdr3_aa: ASSQDSIPRGTGELF

v_call: TRBV21-1
cdr3_aa: ASSVYTGTGSYEQY

v_call: TRBV9
cdr3_aa: ASSVEPPSLNEQF

v_call: TRBV7-8
cdr3_aa: ASSTGLADEQF

v_call: TRBV2
cdr3_aa: ASRADRGSNQPQH

v_call: TRBV6-5
cdr3_aa: ASLTAGPPYEQY

v_call: TRBV27
cdr3_aa: ATVTAYNEQF

v_call: TRBV4-3
cdr3_aa: ASSPSGTGGKAF

v_call: TRBV7-8
cdr3_aa: ASSPGTGRGEQY